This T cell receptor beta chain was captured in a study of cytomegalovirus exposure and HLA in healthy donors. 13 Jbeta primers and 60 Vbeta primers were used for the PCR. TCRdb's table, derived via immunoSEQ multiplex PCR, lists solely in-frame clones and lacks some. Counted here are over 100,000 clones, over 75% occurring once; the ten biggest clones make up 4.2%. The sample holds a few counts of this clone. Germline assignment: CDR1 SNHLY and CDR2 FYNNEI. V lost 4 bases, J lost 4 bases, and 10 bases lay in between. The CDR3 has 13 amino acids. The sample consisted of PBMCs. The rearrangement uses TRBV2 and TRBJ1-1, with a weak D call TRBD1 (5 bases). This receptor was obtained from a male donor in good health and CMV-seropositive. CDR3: CASSVGGATEAFF. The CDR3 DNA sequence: TGTGCCAGCAGTGTCGGCGGGGCCACTGAAGCTTTCTTT.